This T cell receptor beta chain came from a study of T-cell reconstitution after alpha-beta-depleted transplantation in children. Unique molecular identifiers featured in how the TCRbeta library was prepared. A single record per CDR3 protein comes from TCRdb applying MiXCR to the PCR reads. The data contain about 190,000 distinct CDR3 sequences, about 6.3% of them singletons. Trimming left V 0 bases short and J 4 bases short, with 7 bases between. The CDR3 sequence is 13 residues long. The germline CDR1 and CDR2 sequences are SGHRS and YFSETQ. The sequences come from PBMCs from the stem cell graft donor, collected from the stem cell graft. The chain carries TRBV5-1 and TRBJ1-2, with D unclear. The TCR was taken from a human donor who donated a stem cell graft to a child with Wiskott-Aldrich syndrome. The CDR3 coding sequence is TGCGCCAGCAGCTTGGTTCTTTCCTATGGCTACACCTTC. It specifies CASSLVLSYGYTF.